Following are 25 T cell receptor beta chains from one sample sequenced in a study of blood T cell repertoires in COVID-19. TCRdb's copy holds only in-frame clones and misses some; the assay was immunoSEQ multiplex PCR. The sample has tens of thousands of clones; approximately 88% are singletons. The sequencing input was peripheral blood. Receptors were obtained from a human donor in a cohort sampled during active COVID-19.

The chain links TRBV29-1 to TRBJ2-1; 11 bases match TRBD2. V was pared by 3 bases and J by 7 bases, with 2 bases of the junction left unmatched. CDR3 size: 13 residues. Germline CDR1 and CDR2: SQVTM and ANQGSEA. The CDR3 is CSVDPSGGNEQFF. The CDR3 bases are TGCAGCGTTGATCCTAGCGGGGGGAATGAGCAGTTCTTC.

V is TRBV18 and J is TRBJ1-1; D unclear. Trimming shortened V by 2 bases and J by 0 bases, and 10 bases separated the two germline ends. The germline V gene encodes CDR1 KGHSH and CDR2 LQKENI. The CDR3 consists of 15 residues. CDR3 region: CASSPIGEVNTEAFF. CDR3 DNA sequence: TGTGCCAGCTCACCAATTGGGGAGGTGAACACTGAAGCTTTCTTT.

This chain links TRBV28 with TRBJ2-5; TRBD2 might be the D (6 bases). This CDR3 region has 13 residues. Germline-derived CDR1 and CDR2 are MDHEN and SYDVKM. The V gene lost 3 bases and the J gene lost 2 bases, with 7 bases spanning the gap. CDR3 amino acids: CASSFGGQETQYF. CDR3 nucleotides: TGTGCCAGCAGTTTTGGGGGGCAAGAGACCCAGTACTTC.

The chain combines TRBV9 with TRBJ2-1; TRBD2 might be the D (6 bases). Germline V gives CDR1 SGDLS, CDR2 YYNGEE. V lost 1 base and J 0 bases, leaving 8 bases between the germline ends. The CDR3 is 15 amino acids. As DNA, the CDR3 is TGTGCCAGCAGCGTACTGGGGGGCTCCTACAATGAGCAGTTCTTC. It encodes CASSVLGGSYNEQFF.

The chain combines TRBV29-1 with TRBJ1-6; tentatively, D is TRBD1 (6 bases). This CDR3 contains 12 residues. Trimming pared 4 bases from V and 8 bases from J, leaving 9 bases between. CDR1 is SQVTM, CDR2 ANQGSEA, per germline. The CDR3 here is CSVGGGDSPLHF. DNA of the CDR3: TGCAGCGTTGGGGGGGGCGATTCACCCCTCCACTTT. The variable domain in full, completed from reference TRBV29-1 and TRBJ1-6, reads SAVISQKPSRDICQRGTSLTIQCQVDSQVTMMFWYRQQPGQSLTLIATANQGSEATYESGFVIDKFPISRPNLTFSTLTVSNMSPEDSSIYLCSVGGGDSPLHFGNGTRLTVT.

This rearrangement joins TRBV3-1 (or the pseudogene TRBV3-2) to TRBJ2-3; 12 positions match TRBD2. Germline CDR1 LGHDT, CDR2 YNNKEL (reference sequence). The CDR3 is 16 amino acids. V gave up 1 base and J gave up 2 bases; unmatched junction bases: 1. CDR3 in DNA: TGTGCCAGCAGCCAAGGACTAGCGGGAGTCACAGATACGCAGTATTTT. It translates to CASSQGLAGVTDTQYF.

The J gene is TRBJ1-4, the V gene TRBV15; unclear D gene. CDR3 size: 13 residues. CDR1 and CDR2 from the germline V gene are LNHNV and YYDKDF (reference sequence). The V gene lost 1 base and the J gene lost 8 bases, with 8 bases spanning the gap. CDR3 protein: CATSRGGQEKLFF. CDR3 nucleotide sequence: TGTGCCACCAGCAGAGGAGGGCAGGAAAAACTGTTTTTT.

The chain is built from TRBV30 and TRBJ2-2; D perhaps matches TRBD1 (6 bases). The V and J ends lost 4 bases and 3 bases respectively, with 12 bases between them. Looked up from germline, CDR1 is GTSNPN and CDR2 is SVGIG (reference sequence). This CDR3 contains 14 residues. The CDR3 DNA reads TGTGCCTGGAATGGGGGCCGGCACACCGGGGAGCTGTTTTTT. Translating gives CAWNGGRHTGELFF.

The V and J genes are TRBV10-3 and TRBJ1-2; D gene uncertain. Looked up from germline, CDR1 is ENHRY and CDR2 is SYGVKD. The CDR3 has 15 residues. The V end was cut by 4 bases, the J end by 1 base, with 13 bases between. The CDR3 is CAISAPGNFNYGYTF. The CDR3 DNA follows: TGTGCCATCAGTGCCCCGGGAAACTTTAACTATGGCTACACCTTC.

This clone was seen once. This chain joins TRBV6-2 or TRBV6-3 and TRBJ1-5, with 7 bases aligning to TRBD1. The J segment lost 5 bases and the V segment lost 4 bases, leaving 14 bases of the junction unmatched. This CDR3 has 17 amino acids. In germline, CDR1 is MNHEY, CDR2 SVGEGT. CDR3 residues: CASSWPSGTDLYQPQHF. For the CDR3, the DNA is TGTGCCAGCAGTTGGCCCTCCGGGACAGACCTGTATCAGCCCCAGCATTTT.

The chain combines TRBV7-2 with TRBJ1-2, with a weak D call TRBD1 (5 bases). The ends were cut back, 4 bases at V and 7 bases at J, with 28 bases in the middle. Germline-derived CDR1 and CDR2 are SGHTA and FQGNSA. This CDR3 comprises 18 residues. The DNA for the CDR3 is TGTGCCAGCAGCTCAAATCGGGGACTGCATCGTACCCTCCGTGGCTACACCTTC. Encoded protein: CASSSNRGLHRTLRGYTF.

Regarding this clone: Other DNA sequences in this specimen translate into the identical CDR3. This chain links TRBV6-5 with TRBJ1-1; a possible D gene is TRBD1 (5 bases). Trimming stripped 8 bases from V and 5 bases from J, with 15 bases between. Germline CDR1 and CDR2: MNHEY and SVGAGI. CDR3 length equals 13 residues. CDR3 sequence: CASPRQGGTEAFF. The CDR3 DNA reads TGTGCCAGCCCCCGCCAGGGTGGGACTGAAGCTTTCTTT.

This rearrangement joins TRBV24-1 to TRBJ2-1; possible D gene TRBD2, 6 bases. Germline CDR1 KGHDR, CDR2 SFDVKD. The CDR3 sequence is 17 residues long. V lost 1 base and J 7 bases, leaving 19 bases between the germline ends. The CDR3 coding sequence is TGTGCCACCAGTGATTTTAGCGGAGCCCGCCAAGGGAATGAGCAGTTCTTC. Translation: CATSDFSGARQGNEQFF.

The gene calls are TRBV5-1 and TRBJ1-2; 9 bases map to TRBD1. Germline CDR1 reads SGHRS; CDR2 reads YFSETQ. With V trimmed by 4 bases and J by 0 bases, 7 bases remained unmatched. CDR3 size: 16 residues. The CDR3 DNA reads TGCGCCAGCAGCGCGACCGGGACAGGGACTAACTATGGCTACACCTTC. This codes for CASSATGTGTNYGYTF.

There are a few counts of this clone. The V call is TRBV6-5, the J call TRBJ1-5; D might be TRBD1 (5 bases). The CDR3 sequence is 15 residues long. Deletions cut 5 bases from V and 2 bases from J, with 13 bases between. In germline, CDR1 is MNHEY, CDR2 SVGAGI. The CDR3, as DNA: TGTGCCAGCAGTAAGGGACTAGGGGGCAATCAGCCCCAGCATTTT. As protein: CASSKGLGGNQPQHF.

V usage is TRBV6-5 and J usage is TRBJ2-3, with unresolved D. Germline CDR1 is MNHEY and CDR2 is SVGAGI. Trimming took off 7 bases at V and 3 bases at J, with 8 bases between the two ends. CDR3 length: 12 amino acids. CDR3 nucleotides: TGTGCCAGCACCGGTTTGACAGATACGCAGTATTTT. Translation: CASTGLTDTQYF.

The chain is built from TRBV28 and TRBJ2-1, with 7 bases matching TRBD2. The V segment lost 5 bases and the J segment 4 bases; nucleotides outside the gene matches: 14. CDR3 length: 17 residues. Germline CDR1 and CDR2: MDHEN and SYDVKM. The CDR3 sequence is CASSTPYGGSRYNEQFF. CDR3 nucleotide sequence: TGTGCCAGCAGTACCCCCTACGGGGGGTCGAGGTACAATGAGCAGTTCTTC.

The gene calls are TRBV3-1 (or the pseudogene TRBV3-2) and TRBJ1-2, with unresolved D. This CDR3 contains 15 residues. The germline CDR1 and CDR2 sequences are LGHDT and YNNKEL (reference sequence). V was shortened by 5 bases and J by 0 bases, with 13 bases between the two germline ends. The CDR3 protein is CASSSPDTSNYGYTF. CDR3 in DNA: TGTGCCAGCAGCTCACCTGACACCTCTAACTATGGCTACACCTTC.

V and J are TRBV23-1 and TRBJ2-2; possible D gene TRBD1, 6 bases. TRBV23-1 belongs to the ORF category, with a function that is uncertain. The CDR3 is 14 amino acids. With 10 bases removed from V and 0 bases from J, the gap between germline ends came to 12 bases. DNA for the CDR3: TGCGCCATATCAGGGGACGCGAACACCGGGGAGCTGTTTTTT. Residues: CAISGDANTGELFF.

The chain combines TRBV6-2 or TRBV6-3 with TRBJ2-5; TRBD1 agrees at 7 bases. Germline loops: CDR1 MNHEY, CDR2 SVGEGT. V lost 2 bases and J lost 5; bases outside the gene matches: 2. This CDR3 is 13 amino acids long. The CDR3 protein is CASSYLTGETQYF. In DNA, the CDR3 is TGTGCCAGCAGTTACCTGACAGGGGAGACCCAGTACTTC.

This rearrangement joins TRBV6-5 to TRBJ2-3; D is unclear. CDR3 length: 11 amino acids. Trimming took off 7 bases at V and 3 bases at J, with 5 bases between the two ends. The V gene's germline CDR1 is MNHEY and CDR2 SVGAGI. The CDR3 sequence is CASMRTDTQYF. The CDR3 coding sequence is TGTGCCAGCATGCGGACAGATACGCAGTATTTT.

This rearrangement joins TRBV11-1 to TRBJ1-1; D might be TRBD1 (6 bases). The germline CDR1 and CDR2 sequences are SGHAT and FQDESV (reference sequence). V lost 1 base and J lost 11, with 20 bases in between. The CDR3 extends over 15 amino acids. CDR3 DNA: TGTGCCAGCAGCTTAGGCCTCGGGGAGACAGGCGTGGCTTTCTTT. Its protein product is CASSLGLGETGVAFF.

This clone was seen a few times. The V and J genes are TRBV5-4 and TRBJ2-2; tentatively, D is TRBD2 (6 bases). Per germline, CDR1 SGHNT and CDR2 YYREEE (reference sequence). Deletions cut 2 bases from V and 6 bases from J, with 8 bases between. CDR3 length: 13 residues. The CDR3 loop reads CASSLGGAGELFF. The CDR3, as DNA: TGTGCCAGCAGCTTAGGCGGGGCCGGGGAGCTGTTTTTT.

The chain couples TRBV18 to TRBJ1-4; 8 positions match TRBD1. The CDR3 is 17 residues long. The germline CDR1 and CDR2 sequences are KGHSH and LQKENI. With V trimmed by 3 bases and J by 7 bases, 13 bases remained unmatched. CDR3 loop: CASSPAAIQGVIEKLFF. The CDR3 coding sequence is TGTGCCAGCTCACCTGCCGCGATACAGGGGGTTATTGAAAAACTGTTTTTT.

The chain combines TRBV7-9 with TRBJ1-5; D gene unclear. The CDR3 contains 17 residues. Deletions cut 0 bases from V and 4 bases from J, with 16 bases between. Germline-derived CDR1 and CDR2 are SEHNR and FQNEAQ (reference sequence). For the CDR3, the DNA is TGTGCCAGCAGCTTAGCGCTAGGTCCGGAAAGAAATCAGCCCCAGCATTTT. Protein product: CASSLALGPERNQPQHF.